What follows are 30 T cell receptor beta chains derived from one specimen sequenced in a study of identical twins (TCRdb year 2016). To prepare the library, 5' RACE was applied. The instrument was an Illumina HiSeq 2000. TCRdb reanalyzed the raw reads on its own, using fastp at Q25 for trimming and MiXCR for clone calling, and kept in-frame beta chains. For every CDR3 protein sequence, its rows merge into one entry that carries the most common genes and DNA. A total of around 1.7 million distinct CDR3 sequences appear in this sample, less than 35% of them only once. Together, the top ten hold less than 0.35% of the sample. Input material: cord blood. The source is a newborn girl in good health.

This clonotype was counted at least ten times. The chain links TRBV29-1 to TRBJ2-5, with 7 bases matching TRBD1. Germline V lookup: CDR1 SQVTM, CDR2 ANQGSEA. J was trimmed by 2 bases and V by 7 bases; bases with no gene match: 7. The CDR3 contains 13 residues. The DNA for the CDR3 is TGCAGCGGCAGACAGGGAAGACAAGAGACCCAGTACTTC. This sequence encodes CSGRQGRQETQYF.

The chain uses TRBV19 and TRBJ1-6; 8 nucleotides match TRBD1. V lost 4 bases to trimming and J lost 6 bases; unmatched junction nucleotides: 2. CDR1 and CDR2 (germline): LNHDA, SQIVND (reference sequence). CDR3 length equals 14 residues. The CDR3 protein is CASSTGGSNSPLHF. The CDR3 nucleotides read TGTGCCAGTAGTACAGGGGGCAGTAATTCACCCCTCCACTTT.

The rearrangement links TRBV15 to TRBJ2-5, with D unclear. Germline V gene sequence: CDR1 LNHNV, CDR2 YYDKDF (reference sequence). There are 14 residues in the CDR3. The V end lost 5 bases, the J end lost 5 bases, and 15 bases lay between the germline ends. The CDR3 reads CATSPLTLGETQYF. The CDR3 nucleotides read TGTGCCACCAGCCCCCTGACTTTGGGGGAGACCCAGTACTTC.

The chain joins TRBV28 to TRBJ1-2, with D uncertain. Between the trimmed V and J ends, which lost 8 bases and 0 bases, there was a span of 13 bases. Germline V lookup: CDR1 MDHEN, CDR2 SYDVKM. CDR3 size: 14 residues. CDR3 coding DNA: TGTGCCAGCGCAAGAAGACCAGCTAACTATGGCTACACCTTC. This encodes CASARRPANYGYTF.

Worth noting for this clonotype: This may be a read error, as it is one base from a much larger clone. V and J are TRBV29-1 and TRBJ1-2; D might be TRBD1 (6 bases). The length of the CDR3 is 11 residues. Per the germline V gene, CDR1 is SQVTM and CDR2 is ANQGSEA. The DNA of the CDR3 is TGCGGCGTTGACAGGATCTATGGCTACACCTTC. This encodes CGVDRIYGYTF.

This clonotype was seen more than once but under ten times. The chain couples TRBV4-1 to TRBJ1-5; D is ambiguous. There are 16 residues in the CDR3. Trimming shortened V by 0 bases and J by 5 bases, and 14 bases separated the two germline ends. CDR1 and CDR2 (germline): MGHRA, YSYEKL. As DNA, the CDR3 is TGCGCCAGCAGCCAAGATAACCCCACAATACATCAGCCCCAGCATTTT. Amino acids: CASSQDNPTIHQPQHF.

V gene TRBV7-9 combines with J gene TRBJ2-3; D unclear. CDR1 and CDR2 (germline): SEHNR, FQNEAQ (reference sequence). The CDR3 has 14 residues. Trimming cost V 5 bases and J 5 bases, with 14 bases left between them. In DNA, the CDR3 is TGTGCCAGCAGCCTGACCTCGACGGGAGATACGCAGTATTTT. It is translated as CASSLTSTGDTQYF.

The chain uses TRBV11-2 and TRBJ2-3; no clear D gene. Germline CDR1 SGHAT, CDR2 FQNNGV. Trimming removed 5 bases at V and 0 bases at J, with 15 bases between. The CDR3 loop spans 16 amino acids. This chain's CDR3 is CASSKRVFSSTDTQYF. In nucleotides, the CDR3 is TGTGCCAGCAGCAAAAGAGTTTTCAGTAGCACAGATACGCAGTATTTT.

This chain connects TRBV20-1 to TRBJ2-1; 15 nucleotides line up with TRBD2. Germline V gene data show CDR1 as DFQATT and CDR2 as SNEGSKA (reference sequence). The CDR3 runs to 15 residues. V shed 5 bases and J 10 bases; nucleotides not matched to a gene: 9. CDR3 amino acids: CSAGPGLAGGLEQFF. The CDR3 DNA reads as TGCAGTGCTGGACCGGGACTAGCGGGAGGCTTGGAGCAGTTCTTC.

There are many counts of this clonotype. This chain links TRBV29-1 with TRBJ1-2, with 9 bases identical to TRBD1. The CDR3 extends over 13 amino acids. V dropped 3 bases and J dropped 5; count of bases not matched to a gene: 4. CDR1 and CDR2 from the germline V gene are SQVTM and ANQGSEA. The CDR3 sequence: CSVDRQGEYGYTF. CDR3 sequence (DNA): TGCAGCGTTGACCGACAGGGGGAATATGGCTACACCTTC.

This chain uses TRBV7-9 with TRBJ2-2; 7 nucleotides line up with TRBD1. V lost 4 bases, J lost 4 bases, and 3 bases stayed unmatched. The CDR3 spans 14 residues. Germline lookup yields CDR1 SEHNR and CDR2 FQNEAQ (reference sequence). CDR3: CASSWDRFTGELFF. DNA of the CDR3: TGTGCCAGCAGCTGGGACAGATTCACCGGGGAGCTGTTTTTT.

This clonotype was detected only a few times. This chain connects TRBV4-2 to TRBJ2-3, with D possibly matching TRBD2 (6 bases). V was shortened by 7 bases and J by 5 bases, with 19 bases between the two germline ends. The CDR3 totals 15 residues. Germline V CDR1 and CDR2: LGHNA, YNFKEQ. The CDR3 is CASTRDSLAGDTQYF. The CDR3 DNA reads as TGTGCCAGCACCAGGGACTCCCTCGCTGGAGATACGCAGTATTTT.

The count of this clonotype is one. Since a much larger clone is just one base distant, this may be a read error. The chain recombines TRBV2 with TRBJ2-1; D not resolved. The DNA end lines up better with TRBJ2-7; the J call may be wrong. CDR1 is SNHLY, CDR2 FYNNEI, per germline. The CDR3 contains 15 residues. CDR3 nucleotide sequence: TGTGCCAGCAGACACTCAGCGCCTTCCTACAATGAGCAGTACTTC. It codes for CASRHSAPSYNEQYF.

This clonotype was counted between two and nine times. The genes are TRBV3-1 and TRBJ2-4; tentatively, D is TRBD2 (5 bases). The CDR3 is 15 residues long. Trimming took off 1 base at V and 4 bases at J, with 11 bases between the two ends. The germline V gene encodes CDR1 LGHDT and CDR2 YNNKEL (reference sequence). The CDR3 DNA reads TGTGCCAGCAGCCAAGGAGCTAGCCCGAAAAACATTCAGTACTTC. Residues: CASSQGASPKNIQYF.

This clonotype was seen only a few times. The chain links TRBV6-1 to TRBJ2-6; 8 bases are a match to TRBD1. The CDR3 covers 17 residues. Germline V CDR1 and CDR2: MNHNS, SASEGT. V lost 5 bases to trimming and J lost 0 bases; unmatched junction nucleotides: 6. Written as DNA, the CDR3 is TGTGCCAGCAGTCTTCAGGGGGCGGGCTCTGGGGCCAACGTCCTGACTTTC. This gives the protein CASSLQGAGSGANVLTF.

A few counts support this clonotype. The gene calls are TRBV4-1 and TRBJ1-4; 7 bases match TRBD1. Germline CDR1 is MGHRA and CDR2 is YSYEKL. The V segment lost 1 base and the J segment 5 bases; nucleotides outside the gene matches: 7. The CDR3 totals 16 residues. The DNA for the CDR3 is TGCGCCAGCAGCCAAGTCGAGACAGGGACGAATGAAAAACTGTTTTTT. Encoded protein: CASSQVETGTNEKLFF.

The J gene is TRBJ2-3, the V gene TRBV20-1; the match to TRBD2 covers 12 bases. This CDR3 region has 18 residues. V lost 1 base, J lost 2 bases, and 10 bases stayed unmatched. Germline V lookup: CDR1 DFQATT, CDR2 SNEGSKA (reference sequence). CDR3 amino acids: CSARAPLAGGKNTDTQYF. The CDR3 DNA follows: TGCAGTGCTAGAGCCCCACTAGCGGGGGGCAAAAACACAGATACGCAGTATTTT.

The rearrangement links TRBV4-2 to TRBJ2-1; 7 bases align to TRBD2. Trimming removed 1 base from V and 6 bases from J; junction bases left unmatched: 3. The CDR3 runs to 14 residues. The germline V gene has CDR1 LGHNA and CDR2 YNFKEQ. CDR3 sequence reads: CASSQAWTSNEQFF. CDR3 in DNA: TGTGCCAGCAGCCAAGCTTGGACTAGCAATGAGCAGTTCTTC.

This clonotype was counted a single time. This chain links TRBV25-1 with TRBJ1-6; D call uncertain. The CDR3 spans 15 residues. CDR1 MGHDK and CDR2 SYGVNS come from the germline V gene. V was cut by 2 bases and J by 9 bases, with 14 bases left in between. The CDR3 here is CASSEVDASSSPLHF. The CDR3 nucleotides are TGTGCCAGCAGTGAAGTAGACGCGTCTAGTTCACCCCTCCACTTT.

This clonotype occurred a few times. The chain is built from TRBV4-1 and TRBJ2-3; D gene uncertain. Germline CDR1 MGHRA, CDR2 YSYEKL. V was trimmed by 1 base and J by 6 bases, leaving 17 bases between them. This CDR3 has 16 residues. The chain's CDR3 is CASSQVVGTSRDTQYF. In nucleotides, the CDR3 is TGCGCCAGCAGCCAAGTGGTCGGAACCTCGCGGGATACGCAGTATTTT.

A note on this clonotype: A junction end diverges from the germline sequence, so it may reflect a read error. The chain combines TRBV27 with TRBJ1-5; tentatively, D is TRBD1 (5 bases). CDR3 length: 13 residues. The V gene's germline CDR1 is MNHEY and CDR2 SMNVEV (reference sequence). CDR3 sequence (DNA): TGTGCCAGCAGTTTTAAGGGGAGGCAGCCCCGGCATTTT. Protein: CASSFKGRQPRHF.

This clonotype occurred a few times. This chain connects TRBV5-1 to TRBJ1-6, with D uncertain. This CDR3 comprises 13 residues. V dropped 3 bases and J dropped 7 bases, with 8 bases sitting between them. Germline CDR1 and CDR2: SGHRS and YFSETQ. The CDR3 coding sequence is TGCGCCAGCAGCTCCGTTCGCAATTCACCCCTCCACTTT. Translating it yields CASSSVRNSPLHF.

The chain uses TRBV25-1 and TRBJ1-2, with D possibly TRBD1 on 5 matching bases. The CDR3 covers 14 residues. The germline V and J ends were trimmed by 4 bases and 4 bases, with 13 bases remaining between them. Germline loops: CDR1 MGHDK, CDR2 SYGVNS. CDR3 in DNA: TGTGCCAGCAGTGGACCCGGGACGGGCTATGGCTACACCTTC. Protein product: CASSGPGTGYGYTF.

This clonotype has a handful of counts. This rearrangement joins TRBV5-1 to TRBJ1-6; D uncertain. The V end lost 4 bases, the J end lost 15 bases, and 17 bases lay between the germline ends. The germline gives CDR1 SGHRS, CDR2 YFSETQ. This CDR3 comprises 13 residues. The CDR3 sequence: CASSPDGSSVLHF. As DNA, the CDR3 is TGCGCCAGCAGCCCGGACGGGAGTTCAGTCCTCCACTTT.

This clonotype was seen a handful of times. The CDR3 nucleotides are TGTGCCATCAGTGAGTCGGGGGGACACGACCAAGAGACCCAGTACTTC. Its translation is CAISESGGHDQETQYF. The rearrangement uses TRBV10-3 and TRBJ2-5, with D tentatively TRBD1 or TRBD2 (6 bases each). V was trimmed by 0 bases and J by 0 bases, leaving 11 bases between them. The germline CDR1 and CDR2 sequences are ENHRY and SYGVKD. This CDR3 region has 16 residues.

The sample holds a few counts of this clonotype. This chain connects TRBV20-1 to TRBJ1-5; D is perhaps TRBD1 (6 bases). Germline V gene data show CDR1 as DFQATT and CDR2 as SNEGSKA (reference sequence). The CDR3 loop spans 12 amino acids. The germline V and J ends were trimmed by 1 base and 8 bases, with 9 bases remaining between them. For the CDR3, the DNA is TGCAGTGCTAGAGTTGAGGGGGAGCCCCAGCATTTT. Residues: CSARVEGEPQHF.

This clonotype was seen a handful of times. CDR3 DNA sequence: TGTGCCAGCAGCACTAAACAGGGCAATGAGCAGTTCTTC. It encodes CASSTKQGNEQFF. The chain couples TRBV7-9 to TRBJ2-1, with D perhaps TRBD1 (6 bases). Deletions cut 5 bases from V and 6 bases from J, with 11 bases between. Germline V CDR1 and CDR2: SEHNR, FQNEAQ (reference sequence). This CDR3 comprises 13 residues. The variable domain in full, completed from reference TRBV7-9 and TRBJ2-1, reads DTGVSQNPRHKITKRGQNVTFRCDPISEHNRLYWYRQTLGQGPEFLTYFQNEAQLEKSRLLSDRFSAERPKGSFSTLEIQRTEQGDSAMYLCASSTKQGNEQFFGPGTRLTVL.

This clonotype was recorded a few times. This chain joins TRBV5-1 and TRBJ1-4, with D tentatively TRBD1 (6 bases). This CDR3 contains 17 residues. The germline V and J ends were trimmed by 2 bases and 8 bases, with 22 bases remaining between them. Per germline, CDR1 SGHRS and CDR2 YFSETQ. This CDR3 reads CASSFAHTQGDLEKLFF. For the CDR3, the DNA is TGCGCCAGCAGCTTCGCACACACACAGGGAGATTTGGAAAAACTGTTTTTT.

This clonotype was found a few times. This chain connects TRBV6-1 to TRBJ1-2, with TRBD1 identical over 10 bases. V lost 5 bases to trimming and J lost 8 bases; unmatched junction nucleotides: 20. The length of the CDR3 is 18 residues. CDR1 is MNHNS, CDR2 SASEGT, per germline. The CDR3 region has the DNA TGTGCCAGCAGTCGCCTCGGGACAGGGGTTATTCCCCTGGGGGGCTACACCTTC. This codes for CASSRLGTGVIPLGGYTF.

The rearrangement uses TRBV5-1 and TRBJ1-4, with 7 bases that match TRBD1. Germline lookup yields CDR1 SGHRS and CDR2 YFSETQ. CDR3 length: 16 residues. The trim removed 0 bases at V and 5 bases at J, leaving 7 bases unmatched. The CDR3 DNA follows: TGCGCCAGCAGCTTGGACCCGATAGGGGGCAATGAAAAACTGTTTTTT. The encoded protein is CASSLDPIGGNEKLFF.